This T cell receptor (beta chain) is drawn from a study of CD8 T cells in ankylosing spondylitis. Notes on the study in general: As reported, disease-linked clones showed significant enrichment in matched ankylosing spondylitis synovial fluid. Blood of patients with ankylosing spondylitis appeared to be characterized by a TCR beta motif of about 8 highly homologous variants. Reactive arthritis synovial fluid and blood were previously reported to contain some motif variants.

As to this clonotype: What it recognizes is unknown.

A quantitative 5'-RACE method, one with molecular barcodes, was used to make TCR beta libraries. TCRdb fed the 5' RACE reads into MiXCR, producing one record per CDR3 protein. Of about 140,000 distinct CDR3 sequences listed, around 7.9% were seen once; the top ten hold 12%. The CDR3 consists of 14 residues. Germline assignment: CDR1 SGHDT and CDR2 YYEEEE. V lost 2 bases, J lost 1 base, and 10 bases lay in between. The sample taken for sequencing was blood, either unsorted or a sorted T cell fraction (not recorded which). The origin of this receptor is a female donor with ankylosing spondylitis or in good health (not recorded which). The chain joins TRBV5-6 to TRBJ2-7; unclear D gene. The CDR3 sequence: CASSLTIHSYEQYF. The CDR3 coding sequence is TGTGCCAGCAGCTTAACTATTCATTCCTACGAGCAGTACTTC.